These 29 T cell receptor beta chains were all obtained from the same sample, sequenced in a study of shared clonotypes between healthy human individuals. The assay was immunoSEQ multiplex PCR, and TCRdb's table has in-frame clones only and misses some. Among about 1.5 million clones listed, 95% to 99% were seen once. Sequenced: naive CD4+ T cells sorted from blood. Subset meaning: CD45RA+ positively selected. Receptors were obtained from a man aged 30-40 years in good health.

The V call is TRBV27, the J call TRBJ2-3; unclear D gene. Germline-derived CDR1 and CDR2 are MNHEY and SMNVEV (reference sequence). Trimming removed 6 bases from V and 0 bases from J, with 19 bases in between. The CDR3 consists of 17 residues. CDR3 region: CASSRYRAMGSTDTQYF. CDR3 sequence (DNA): TGTGCCAGCAGCCGCTACCGGGCTATGGGTAGCACAGATACGCAGTATTTT.

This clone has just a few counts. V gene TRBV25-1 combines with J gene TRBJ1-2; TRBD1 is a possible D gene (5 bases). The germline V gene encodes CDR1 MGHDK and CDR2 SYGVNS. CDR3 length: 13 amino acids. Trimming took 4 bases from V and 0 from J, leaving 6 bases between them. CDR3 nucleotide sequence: TGTGCCAGCAGTGCGACAGCTAACTATGGCTACACCTTC. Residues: CASSATANYGYTF.

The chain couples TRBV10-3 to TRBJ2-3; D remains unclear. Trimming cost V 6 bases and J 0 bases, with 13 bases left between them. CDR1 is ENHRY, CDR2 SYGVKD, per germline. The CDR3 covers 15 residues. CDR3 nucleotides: TGTGCCATCAGGACTTCGGTTTCTAGCACAGATACGCAGTATTTT. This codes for CAIRTSVSSTDTQYF.

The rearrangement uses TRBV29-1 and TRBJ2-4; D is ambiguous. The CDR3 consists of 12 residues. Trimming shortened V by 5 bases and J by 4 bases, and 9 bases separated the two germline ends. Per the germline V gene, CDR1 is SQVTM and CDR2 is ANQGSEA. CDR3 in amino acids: CSVYNSKNIQYF. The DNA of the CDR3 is TGCAGCGTTTATAACAGTAAAAACATTCAGTACTTC. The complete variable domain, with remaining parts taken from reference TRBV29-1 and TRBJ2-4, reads SAVISQKPSRDICQRGTSLTIQCQVDSQVTMMFWYRQQPGQSLTLIATANQGSEATYESGFVIDKFPISRPNLTFSTLTVSNMSPEDSSIYLCSVYNSKNIQYFGAGTRLSVL.

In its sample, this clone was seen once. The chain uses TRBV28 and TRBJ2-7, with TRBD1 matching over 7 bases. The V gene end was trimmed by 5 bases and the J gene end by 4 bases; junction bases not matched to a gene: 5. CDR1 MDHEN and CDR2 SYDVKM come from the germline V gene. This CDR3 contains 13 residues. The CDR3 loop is CASSVLQGYEQYF. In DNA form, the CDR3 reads TGTGCCAGCAGTGTTCTACAGGGGTACGAGCAGTACTTC.

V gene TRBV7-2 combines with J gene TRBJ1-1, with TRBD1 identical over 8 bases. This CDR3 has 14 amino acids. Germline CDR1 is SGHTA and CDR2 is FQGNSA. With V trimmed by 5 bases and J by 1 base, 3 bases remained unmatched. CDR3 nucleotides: TGTGCCAGCAGCGCCGACAGGGGGAACACTGAAGCTTTCTTT. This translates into CASSADRGNTEAFF.

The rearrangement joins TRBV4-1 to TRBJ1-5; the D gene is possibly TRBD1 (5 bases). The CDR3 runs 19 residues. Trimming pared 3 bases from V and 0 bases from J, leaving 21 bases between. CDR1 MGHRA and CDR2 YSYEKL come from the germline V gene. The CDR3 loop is CASSHASGTDNYSNQPQHF. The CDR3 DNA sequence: TGCGCCAGCAGCCACGCTTCCGGGACGGATAATTATAGCAATCAGCCCCAGCATTTT.

CDR3 region: CASSLIGEGYNEQFF. The CDR3 DNA sequence: TGTGCCAGCAGCTTAATTGGGGAGGGATACAATGAGCAGTTCTTC. The rearrangement uses TRBV11-2 and TRBJ2-1; 7 bases match TRBD2. Germline V gene data show CDR1 as SGHAT and CDR2 as FQNNGV. This CDR3 has 15 amino acids. V gave up 2 bases and J gave up 4 bases; unmatched junction bases: 5.

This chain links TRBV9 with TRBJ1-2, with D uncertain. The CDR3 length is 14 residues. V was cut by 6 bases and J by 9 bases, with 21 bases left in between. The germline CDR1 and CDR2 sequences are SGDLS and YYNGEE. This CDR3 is CASTLSGPRTRYTF. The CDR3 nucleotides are TGTGCCAGCACCCTGTCCGGGCCACGTACCCGCTACACCTTC.

The CDR3 is CATQGQQGPREQYF. The CDR3 nucleotides read TGTGCCACCCAAGGTCAACAGGGGCCACGCGAGCAGTACTTC. The chain recombines TRBV19 with TRBJ2-7; 7 bases match TRBD1. CDR1 is LNHDA and CDR2 is SQIVND in the germline V gene (reference sequence). V was clipped by 10 bases and J by 6 bases; unmatched bases: 15. The CDR3 has 14 residues.

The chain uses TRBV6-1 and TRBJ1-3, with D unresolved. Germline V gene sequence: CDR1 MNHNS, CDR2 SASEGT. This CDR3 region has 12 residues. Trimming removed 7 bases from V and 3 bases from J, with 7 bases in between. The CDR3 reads CASTAGGNTIYF. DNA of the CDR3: TGTGCCAGCACCGCGGGTGGAAACACCATATATTTT.

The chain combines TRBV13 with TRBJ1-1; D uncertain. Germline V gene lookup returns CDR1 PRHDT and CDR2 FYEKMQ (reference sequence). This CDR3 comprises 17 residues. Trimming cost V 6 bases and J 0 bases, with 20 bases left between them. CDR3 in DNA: TGTGCCAGCAGTTCGATATCCCGCGGGCGATTGAACACTGAAGCTTTCTTT. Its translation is CASSSISRGRLNTEAFF.

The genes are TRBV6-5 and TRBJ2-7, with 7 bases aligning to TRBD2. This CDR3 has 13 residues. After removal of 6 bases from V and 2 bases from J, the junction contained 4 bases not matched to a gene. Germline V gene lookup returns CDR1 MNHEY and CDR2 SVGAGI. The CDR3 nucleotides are TGTGCCAGCAGACCCAGCGGGACCTACGAGCAGTACTTC. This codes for CASRPSGTYEQYF.

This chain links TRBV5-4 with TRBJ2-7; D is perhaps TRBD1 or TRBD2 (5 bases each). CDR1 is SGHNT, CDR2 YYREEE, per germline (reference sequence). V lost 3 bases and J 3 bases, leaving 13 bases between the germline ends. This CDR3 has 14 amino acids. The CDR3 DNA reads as TGTGCCAGCAGCTCCGGGACGGATTTCTACGAGCAGTACTTC. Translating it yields CASSSGTDFYEQYF. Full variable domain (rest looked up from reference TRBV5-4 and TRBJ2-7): ETGVTQSPTHLIKTRGQQVTLRCSSQSGHNTVSWYQQALGQGPQFIFQYYREEENGRGNFPPRFSGLQFPNYSSELNVNALELDDSALYLCASSSGTDFYEQYFGPGTRLTVT.

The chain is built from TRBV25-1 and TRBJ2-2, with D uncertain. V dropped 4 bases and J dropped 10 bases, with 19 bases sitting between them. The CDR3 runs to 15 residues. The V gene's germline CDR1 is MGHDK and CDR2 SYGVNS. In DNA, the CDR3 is TGTGCCAGCAGTGCCCAATTTCGGTTAGGCAAGGAGCTGTTTTTT. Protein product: CASSAQFRLGKELFF.

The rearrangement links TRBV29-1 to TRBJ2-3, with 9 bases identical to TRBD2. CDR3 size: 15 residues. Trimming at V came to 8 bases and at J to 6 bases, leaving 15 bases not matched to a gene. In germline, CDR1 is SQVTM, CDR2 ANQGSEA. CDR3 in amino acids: CSTGRMVAGADTQYF. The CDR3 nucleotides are TGCAGCACTGGCCGAATGGTAGCGGGAGCTGATACGCAGTATTTT.

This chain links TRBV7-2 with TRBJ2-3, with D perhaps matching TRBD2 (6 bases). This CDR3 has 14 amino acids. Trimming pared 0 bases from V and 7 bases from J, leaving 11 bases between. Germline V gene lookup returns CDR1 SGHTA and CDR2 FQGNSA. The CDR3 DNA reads TGTGCCAGCAGCTTAGCAGGGAGGTTGAATACGCAGTATTTT. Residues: CASSLAGRLNTQYF.

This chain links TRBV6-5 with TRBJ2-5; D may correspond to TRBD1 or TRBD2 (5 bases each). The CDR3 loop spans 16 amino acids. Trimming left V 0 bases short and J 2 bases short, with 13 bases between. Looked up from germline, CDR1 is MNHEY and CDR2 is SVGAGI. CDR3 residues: CASSYSGRFPQETQYF. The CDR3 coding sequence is TGTGCCAGCAGTTACTCGGGACGGTTCCCACAAGAGACCCAGTACTTC.

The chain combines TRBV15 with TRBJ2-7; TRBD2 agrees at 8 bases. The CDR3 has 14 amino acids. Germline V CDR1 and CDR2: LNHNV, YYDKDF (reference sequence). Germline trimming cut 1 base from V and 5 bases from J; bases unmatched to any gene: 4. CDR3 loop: CATSRAGGYHEQYF. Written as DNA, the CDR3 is TGTGCCACCAGCAGAGCGGGAGGGTACCACGAGCAGTACTTC. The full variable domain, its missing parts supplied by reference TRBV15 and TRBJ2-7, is DAMVIQNPRYQVTQFGKPVTLSCSQTLNHNVMYWYQQKSSQAPKLLFHYYDKDFNNEADTPDNFQSRRPNTSFCFLDIRSPGLGDTAMYLCATSRAGGYHEQYFGPGTRLTVT.

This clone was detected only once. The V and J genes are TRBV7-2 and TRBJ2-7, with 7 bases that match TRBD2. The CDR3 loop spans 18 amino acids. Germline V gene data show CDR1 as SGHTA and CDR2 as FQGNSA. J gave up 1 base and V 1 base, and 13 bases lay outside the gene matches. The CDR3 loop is CASSLELNSKRGSYEQYF. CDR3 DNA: TGTGCCAGCAGCTTAGAGCTAAACAGTAAGCGGGGTTCCTACGAGCAGTACTTC.

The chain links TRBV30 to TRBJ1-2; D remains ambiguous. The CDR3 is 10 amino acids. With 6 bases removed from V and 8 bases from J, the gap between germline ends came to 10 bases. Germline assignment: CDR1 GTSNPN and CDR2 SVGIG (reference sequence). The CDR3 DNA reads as TGTGCCTGTAAAACAGACGGCTACACCTTC. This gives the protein CACKTDGYTF.

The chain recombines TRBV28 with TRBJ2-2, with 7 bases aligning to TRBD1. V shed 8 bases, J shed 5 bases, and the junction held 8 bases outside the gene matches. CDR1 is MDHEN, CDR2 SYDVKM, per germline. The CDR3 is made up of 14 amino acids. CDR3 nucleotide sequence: TGTGCCAGCGAAAGGACAGGTCGGACCGGGGAGCTGTTTTTT. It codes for CASERTGRTGELFF. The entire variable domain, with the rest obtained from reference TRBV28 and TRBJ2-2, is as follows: DVKVTQSSRYLVKRTGEKVFLECVQDMDHENMFWYRQDPGLGLRLIYFSYDVKMKEKGDIPEGYSVSREKKERFSLILESASTNQTSMYLCASERTGRTGELFFGEGSRLTVL.

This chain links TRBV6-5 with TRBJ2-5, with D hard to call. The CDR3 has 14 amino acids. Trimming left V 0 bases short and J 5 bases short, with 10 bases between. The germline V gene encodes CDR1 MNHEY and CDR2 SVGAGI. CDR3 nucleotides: TGTGCCAGCAGTTACTCGACCCATTGGGAGACCCAGTACTTC. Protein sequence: CASSYSTHWETQYF.

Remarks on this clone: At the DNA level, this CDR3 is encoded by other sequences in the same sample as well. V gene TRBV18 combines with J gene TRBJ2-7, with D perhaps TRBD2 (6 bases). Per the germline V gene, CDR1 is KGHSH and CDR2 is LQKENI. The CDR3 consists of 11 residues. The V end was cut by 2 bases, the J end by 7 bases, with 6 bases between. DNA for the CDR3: TGTGCCAGCTCACCAGCGGGAGAGCAGTACTTC. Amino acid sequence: CASSPAGEQYF.

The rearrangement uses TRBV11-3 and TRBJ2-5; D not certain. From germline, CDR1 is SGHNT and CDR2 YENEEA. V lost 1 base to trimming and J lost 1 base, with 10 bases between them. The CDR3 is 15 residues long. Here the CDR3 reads CASSLGGARQETQYF. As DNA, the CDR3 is TGTGCCAGCAGCTTAGGAGGTGCCCGCCAAGAGACCCAGTACTTC. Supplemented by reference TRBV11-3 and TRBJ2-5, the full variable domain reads EAGVVQSPRYKIIEKKQPVAFWCNPISGHNTLYWYLQNLGQGPELLIRYENEEAVDDSQLPKDRFSAERLKGVDSTLKIQPAELGDSAVYLCASSLGGARQETQYFGPGTRLLVL.

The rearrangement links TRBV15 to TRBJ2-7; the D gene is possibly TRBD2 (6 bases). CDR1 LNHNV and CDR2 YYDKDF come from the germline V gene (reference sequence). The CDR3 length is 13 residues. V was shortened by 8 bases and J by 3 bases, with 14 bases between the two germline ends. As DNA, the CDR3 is TGTGCCACCTCGCCGGAGGGCTTCTACGAGCAGTACTTC. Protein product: CATSPEGFYEQYF.

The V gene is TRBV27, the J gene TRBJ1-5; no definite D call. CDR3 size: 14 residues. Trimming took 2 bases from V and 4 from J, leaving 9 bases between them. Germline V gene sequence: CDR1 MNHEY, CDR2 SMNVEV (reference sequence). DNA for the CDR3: TGTGCCAGCAGTTTAATGCGGGCAAATCAGCCCCAGCATTTT. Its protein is CASSLMRANQPQHF.

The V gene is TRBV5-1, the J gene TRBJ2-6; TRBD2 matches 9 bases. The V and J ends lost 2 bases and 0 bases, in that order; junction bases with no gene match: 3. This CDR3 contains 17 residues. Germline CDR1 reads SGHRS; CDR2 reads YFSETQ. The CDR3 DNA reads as TGCGCCAGCAGCTTCTTAGCGGGAGTCTCTGGGGCCAACGTCCTGACTTTC. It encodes CASSFLAGVSGANVLTF.

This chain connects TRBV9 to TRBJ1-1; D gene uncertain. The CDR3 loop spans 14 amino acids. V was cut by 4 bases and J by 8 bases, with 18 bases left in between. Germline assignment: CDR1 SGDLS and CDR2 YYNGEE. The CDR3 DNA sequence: TGTGCCAGCAGCCTCTTCCCAGCAGGAGTAGAAGCTTTCTTT. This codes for CASSLFPAGVEAFF.